A selection of T cell receptor beta chains follows, all from one sample in a study of T cell changes during pregnancy in multiple sclerosis. Profiling relied on immunoSEQ multiplex PCR, and the TCRdb table lists in-frame clones only, not all of them. Seen here are approximately 70,000 clones, more than 80% observed once, and the top ten hold roughly 1.2%. Specimen: peripheral blood, collected in the third trimester of pregnancy. The source of these receptors is a female donor with multiple sclerosis, enrolled in a pregnancy study. Each CDR3 is given with its conserved first and last residue. The D gene is left open where the match is weak. Not all rows give a size; the values are once, few, many and, for expanded clones, a class.

>TRBV5-6|NA|NA|TRBJ2-2
TGTGCCAGCAGCTTGGGTTCGCGTTACAGGAAAAGGACCGGGGAGCTGTTTTTT
CASSLGSRYRKRTGELFF
>TRBV5-6|NA|NA|TRBJ1-6
TGTGCCAGCAGCTTACATGGCTTCTCCTATAATTCACCCCTCCACTTT
CASSLHGFSYNSPLHF
>TRBV28|NA|NA|TRBJ2-3
TGTGCCAGCAGTTTAACGGGAGTGGGGCATACGCAGTATTTT
CASSLTGVGHTQYF
>TRBV6-6|NA|NA|TRBJ2-5
TGTGCCAGCAGTTACGCGTCAGGGTTTGGGGAGACCCAGTACTTC
CASSYASGFGETQYF
>TRBV6-4|NA|NA|TRBJ2-1
TGTGCCAGCAGTGGCGGTTTAGCTGGGAATGAGCAGTTCTTC
CASSGGLAGNEQFF
>TRBV5-6|NA|NA|TRBJ2-5
TGTGCCAGCAGCTTTTGGAAGGGACTCCAAGAGACCCAGTACTTC
CASSFWKGLQETQYF
>TRBV10-3|NA|NA|TRBJ2-5
TGTGCCATCAGCCGGGAAGAGGGAGAGACCCAGTACTTC
CAISREEGETQYF
>TRBV7-9|NA|TRBD2|TRBJ2-3
TGTGCCAGCAGCCCCAGACTCGCGGGAGCGGGTACGCAGTATTTT
CASSPRLAGAGTQYF
>TRBV12-5|once|TRBD1|TRBJ1-2
TGTGCTAGTGGGACAGGGCTCTATGGCTACACCTTC
CASGTGLYGYTF
>TRBV11-2|NA|NA|TRBJ2-7
TGTGCCAGCAGCTACGTCACAGCCTACGAGCAGTACTTC
CASSYVTAYEQYF
>TRBV6-5|NA|TRBD2|TRBJ2-3
TGTGCCAGCAGCCCGACTAGCGGGAAAACAGATACGCAGTATTTT
CASSPTSGKTDTQYF
>TRBV29-1|NA|TRBD2|TRBJ2-1
TGCAGTATGGGGGGAGGGAGCTACAATGAGCAGTTCTTC
CSMGGGSYNEQFF
>TRBV7-9|once|NA|TRBJ2-5
TGTGCCAGCAGCTCACAGTTTGCCCAAGAGACCCAGTACTTC
CASSSQFAQETQYF
>TRBV6-5|NA|NA|TRBJ2-7
TGTGCCAGCAGCAATGCCTACGAGCAGTACTTC
CASSNAYEQYF
>TRBV11-2|NA|TRBD1|TRBJ1-2
TGTGCCAGCAGCGCGACAGGGGTTAACTATGGCTACACCTTC
CASSATGVNYGYTF
>TRBV10-1|NA|NA|TRBJ2-1
TGCGCCACTCCTTACTCTAGCTCCTACAATGAGCAGTTCTTC
CATPYSSSYNEQFF
>TRBV18|NA|NA|TRBJ2-7
TGTGCCAGCTCACCTCCCGCGACATTAAACGAGCAGTACTTC
CASSPPATLNEQYF
>TRBV6-5|NA|TRBD2|TRBJ2-3
TGTGCCAGCAGTCCCCGCGGGAGGTCAGATACGCAGTATTTT
CASSPRGRSDTQYF
>TRBV6-5|NA|TRBD2|TRBJ2-2
TGTGCCAGCAGCCGACTAGCGACGAACACCGGGGAGCTGTTTTTT
CASSRLATNTGELFF
>TRBV5-6|few|TRBD1|TRBJ2-3
TGTGCCAGCAGCTTGGTCTGGACAGGGACTCCTAGCACAGATACGCAGTATTTT
CASSLVWTGTPSTDTQYF